This T cell receptor (beta chain) was profiled in a study of CD8 T cells in ankylosing spondylitis. The study, taken as a whole, reports: Both synovial fluid and blood in reactive arthritis had previously been reported to carry some motif variants.

TCRdb itself ran the 5' RACE reads through MiXCR, one entry per CDR3 protein. The sample holds about 150,000 distinct CDR3 sequences, around 43% seen once. In the case of this clonotype: Antigen unknown.

CDR3 length equals 13 residues. CDR1 and CDR2 (germline): SGHDT, YYEEEE. V lost 2 bases and J 2 bases, leaving 5 bases between the germline ends. V usage is TRBV5-6 and J usage is TRBJ1-5; D unclear. The source material was synovial fluid, either unsorted or a sorted T cell fraction (not recorded which). The sequence was obtained from a male donor with ankylosing spondylitis. DNA of the CDR3: TGTGCCAGCAGCTTTCAGGGCAATCAGCCCCAGCATTTT. It is translated as CASSFQGNQPQHF.